This T cell receptor beta chain was profiled in a study of blood T cell repertoires in COVID-19 (dated by TCRdb to between 2020 and 2021). Study-level background: Collaborator samples came from the United States, Italy and Spain and covered acute and convalescent phases of COVID-19. The prospective study material was composed of cDNA or gDNA derived from T cells, B-cell-depleted T cells, or PBMCs. The dataset comprised deeply sampled blood TCRbeta repertoires from subjects exposed to, actively infected with, or recovered from COVID-19. A freely available public database, intended as a resource for researchers studying the immune response to SARS-CoV-2, is where the repertoires were released. Samples came from the ongoing ImmuneRACE study (first 160 participants) plus 1,254 subjects from 6 global collaborators. A de-identified subject ID, COVID-19 status, age in years and sex were almost always included in the sample metadata. Where available, HLA class I and class II types were obtained from metadata supplied by the sample provider rather than from assay-based typing.

The research as a whole found: Clinical and demographic metadata were provided uncurated, with the amount varying by source and participant.

According to the germline V gene, CDR1 reads SGHVS and CDR2 reads FQNEAQ. Trimming leaves V shorter by 5 bases and J shorter by 7 bases, with the junction holding 9 bases beyond the gene matches. Its CDR3 holds 14 amino acids, cysteine through phenylalanine. The sequence is cut down to CDR3 DNA, 42 bases in frame from base 1. Each collaborating institution followed its own protocols to collect whole blood in K2EDTA tubes. For TCRbeta analysis, collaborator samples were shipped as frozen whole blood, as isolated PBMCs, or as DNA extracted from either sample type. As to this clone: This clone's antigen is unknown. No much larger clone is present one base from it, and per-base qualities are unavailable.

The immunoSEQ Assay, a bias-controlled multiplex PCR, was used to amplify TCRbeta CDR3 regions from genomic DNA. Concerning the study's data processing: Within the assay, amplification of reference gene primers was used to estimate how many nucleated cells each sample contained. To quantify the absolute abundance of each unique TCRbeta CDR3 rearrangement, sequence reads were collapsed and filtered. For each sample, productive Simpson clonality was calculated by taking the square root of Simpson's diversity index across productive rearrangements. Sourced from immuneACCESS, this table was stored by TCRdb with only in-frame sequences that have V and J called. A share of the clones is absent; for the studies checked, an unresolved V gene accounts for under half, and the remainder has no known explanation. V, J and clone size are taken as reported in that table, and D and trimming were inferred from the DNA itself. For this sample the table gives 61,000 or so clones, of which approximately 80% were detected only once. In total, the top ten clones hold around 5.8% of the sample.

The chain employs TRBV7-8 and TRBJ2-7, and 9 junction bases match TRBD1. Sequencing input: peripheral blood. This sequence was found in a woman in her 70s with acute or convalescent COVID-19. In nucleotide form, the sequence is TGTGCCAGCAGCCCAATGATACAGGGGGCGGAGCAGTACTTC. This gives the protein CASSPMIQGAEQYF.